Here is one T cell receptor (beta chain) with its context. This specimen comes from a study of blood T cell repertoires in COVID-19. For the study at large: Acute and convalescent COVID-19 samples came from the United States, Italy and Spain.

V trimming: 3 bases; J trimming: 5 bases; junction bases outside the gene matches: 3. The germline V gene encodes CDR1 LGHDT and CDR2 YNNKEL (reference sequence). The CDR3 extends over 13 amino acids. Categorization into cohorts depended on clinical history that participants reported. Using immunoSEQ multiplex PCR, the repertoire was profiled, and TCRdb retains in-frame clones only, with some absent. The sample consists of around 300,000 clones, 80% to 90% of them appearing once. The sample comprised PBMCs or T cells enriched from blood (not recorded which). This chain uses TRBV3-1 (or the pseudogene TRBV3-2) with TRBJ1-2; 7 bases map to TRBD1. The receptor comes from a woman aged 25 to 39 who had recovered from COVID-19. This CDR3 is CASSQGTAYGYTF. CDR3 DNA sequence: TGTGCCAGCAGCCAGGGGACAGCTTATGGCTACACCTTC.